Presented here are 18 T cell receptor beta chains from one specimen sequenced in a study of control samples from healthy donors and cancer patients. Using immunoSEQ multiplex PCR, the repertoire was profiled, and TCRdb retains in-frame clones only, with some absent. The sample lists 120,000 to 150,000 clones, more than 85% seen once, with approximately 3.4% in the top ten. The source material was blood. The receptor source for this set is a man aged 25-45 years in good health.

This chain links TRBV6-5 with TRBJ1-1; D is ambiguous. The germline V and J ends were trimmed by 0 bases and 4 bases, with 15 bases remaining between them. The CDR3 loop spans 16 amino acids. Germline V lookup: CDR1 MNHEY, CDR2 SVGAGI. In DNA form, the CDR3 reads TGTGCCAGCAGTTACTCGCATGCAGGTTATGCCACTGAAGCTTTCTTT. This sequence encodes CASSYSHAGYATEAFF.

The chain combines TRBV2 with TRBJ1-4, with a weak D call TRBD1 (6 bases). This CDR3 contains 14 residues. V lost 1 base, J lost 10 bases, and 13 bases lay in between. CDR1 SNHLY and CDR2 FYNNEI come from the germline V gene. In DNA, the CDR3 is TGTGCCAGCAGTGAAGGACAGGTCATCACAAAACTGTTTTTT. Its protein product is CASSEGQVITKLFF.

The chain combines TRBV19 with TRBJ2-3; D possibly corresponds to TRBD2 (6 bases). The germline V gene has CDR1 LNHDA and CDR2 SQIVND (reference sequence). This CDR3 spans 17 amino acids. V gave up 4 bases and J gave up 4 bases, with 21 bases separating them. CDR3 nucleotide sequence: TGTGCCAGTAGTAAAAACTCGTCCGATCGGAGGGCAGATACGCAGTATTTT. Translation: CASSKNSSDRRADTQYF. Full variable domain (outside the CDR3, taken from reference TRBV19 and TRBJ2-3): DGGITQSPKYLFRKEGQNVTLSCEQNLNHDAMYWYRQDPGQGLRLIYYSQIVNDFQKGDIAEGYSVSREKKESFPLTVTSAQKNPTAFYLCASSKNSSDRRADTQYFGPGTRLTVL.

The chain recombines TRBV5-1 with TRBJ1-1; D is unclear. V was trimmed by 4 bases and J by 5 bases, leaving 18 bases between them. The CDR3 extends over 15 amino acids. CDR1 and CDR2 from the germline V gene are SGHRS and YFSETQ. In DNA form, the CDR3 reads TGCGCCAGCAGCCCCCCGTTGGGGAGTCTTACTGAAGCTTTCTTT. Translating it yields CASSPPLGSLTEAFF.

A single count supports this clone. The chain couples TRBV9 to TRBJ1-1; TRBD1 might be the D (6 bases). Germline V CDR1 and CDR2: SGDLS, YYNGEE. V was clipped by 3 bases and J by 4 bases, with 13 bases between them. The CDR3 sequence is 14 residues long. The CDR3 reads CASSAQGWSTEAFF. Here the CDR3 DNA reads TGTGCCAGCAGCGCACAGGGTTGGAGCACTGAAGCTTTCTTT.

The chain couples TRBV5-1 to TRBJ2-3; the match to TRBD1 covers 10 bases. Germline CDR1 SGHRS, CDR2 YFSETQ. This CDR3 is 15 amino acids long. Trimming took 3 bases from V and 3 from J; bases not matched to a gene: 4. The CDR3 DNA follows: TGCGCCAGCAGCTCGGGACAGGGGAGGACAGATACGCAGTATTTT. Translated: CASSSGQGRTDTQYF.

CDR3 sequence (DNA): TGTGCCAGCAGTGAAGCGGGAGATAATGAAAAACTGTTTTTT. Its translation: CASSEAGDNEKLFF. This chain links TRBV6-1 with TRBJ1-4; no firm D call. Germline V lookup: CDR1 MNHNS, CDR2 SASEGT. V lost 0 bases and J lost 4, with 6 bases in between. CDR3 length: 14 amino acids.

The chain recombines TRBV19 with TRBJ1-5; D unclear. Germline V gene data show CDR1 as LNHDA and CDR2 as SQIVND (reference sequence). Trimming took 3 bases from V and 3 from J, leaving 9 bases between them. The CDR3 length is 14 residues. This CDR3 is CASSIVADNQPQHF. CDR3 DNA: TGTGCCAGTAGTATCGTCGCTGACAATCAGCCCCAGCATTTT.

This clone was counted between two and nine times. The chain links TRBV12-5 to TRBJ2-7, with D possibly matching TRBD2 (6 bases). The CDR3 is 13 residues long. Germline CDR1 reads LGHNT; CDR2 reads FRNRAP. Trimming stripped 6 bases from V and 4 bases from J, with 13 bases between. The chain's CDR3 is CASGPGLSYEQYF. The DNA of the CDR3 is TGTGCTAGTGGCCCGGGACTGTCTTACGAGCAGTACTTC.

The chain uses TRBV5-4 and TRBJ2-7; 8 bases are shared with TRBD1. J was trimmed by 2 bases and V by 0 bases; bases with no gene match: 1. CDR1 and CDR2 (germline): SGHNT, YYREEE (reference sequence). The CDR3 is 14 residues long. CDR3 sequence (DNA): TGTGCCAGCAGCTTGGTGGGACAGGCCTACGAGCAGTACTTC. It encodes CASSLVGQAYEQYF.

The chain carries TRBV4-1 and TRBJ2-7, with a possible D match to TRBD1 (5 bases). CDR1 MGHRA and CDR2 YSYEKL come from the germline V gene. V was cut by 3 bases and J by 3 bases, with 15 bases left in between. The CDR3 extends over 15 amino acids. The CDR3 bases are TGCGCCAGCAGCCAGACCAAGACAGTGCTCTACGAGCAGTACTTC. It is translated as CASSQTKTVLYEQYF.

The chain couples TRBV9 to TRBJ2-3; 10 positions match TRBD1. Germline values: CDR1 SGDLS, CDR2 YYNGEE. This CDR3 contains 15 residues. V was clipped by 3 bases and J by 0 bases; unmatched bases: 1. CDR3 coding DNA: TGTGCCAGCAGCGGGGGACAGGGGAGCACAGATACGCAGTATTTT. Translated, it gives CASSGGQGSTDTQYF.

Of note for this clone: The identical CDR3 is also encoded by other nucleotide sequences in the sample. In DNA form, the CDR3 reads TGCAGTGCTAGTGGTGGGGGGACCTCCTACGAGCAGTACTTC. It is translated as CSASGGGTSYEQYF. The J gene is TRBJ2-7, the V gene TRBV20-1; perhaps TRBD2 as D (6 bases). V was cut by 3 bases and J by 0 bases, with 12 bases left in between. Germline lookup yields CDR1 DFQATT and CDR2 SNEGSKA (reference sequence). CDR3 length equals 14 residues.

The chain employs TRBV10-3 and TRBJ1-2, with 10 nucleotides matching TRBD1. V shed 3 bases, J shed 2 bases, and the junction held 3 bases outside the gene matches. This CDR3 has 15 amino acids. CDR1 and CDR2 (germline): ENHRY, SYGVKD. The DNA of the CDR3 is TGTGCCATCAGTGAAAGGGACAGGGGAAACTATGGCTACACCTTC. Translated: CAISERDRGNYGYTF.

The chain has TRBV7-8 and TRBJ1-5; no clear D. The CDR3 consists of 13 residues. Trimming took 2 bases from V and 4 from J, leaving 6 bases between them. Germline V gene lookup returns CDR1 SGHVS and CDR2 FQNEAQ. CDR3 region: CASSLNSNQPQHF. CDR3 DNA: TGTGCCAGCAGCTTAAACAGTAATCAGCCCCAGCATTTT.

V and J are TRBV19 and TRBJ2-1; 13 positions agree with TRBD2. The trim removed 6 bases at V and 6 bases at J, leaving 8 bases unmatched. Looked up from germline, CDR1 is LNHDA and CDR2 is SQIVND (reference sequence). This CDR3 is 16 amino acids long. CDR3 DNA: TGTGCCAGTAGCGATAGGGGACTAGCGGGAATCAATGAGCAGTTCTTC. It encodes CASSDRGLAGINEQFF.

V and J are TRBV2 and TRBJ2-2; D ambiguous. The CDR3 runs 14 residues. Deletions cut 7 bases from V and 3 bases from J, with 12 bases between. Germline CDR1 is SNHLY and CDR2 is FYNNEI. CDR3 region: CASTVWTDTGELFF. Written as DNA, the CDR3 is TGTGCCAGCACTGTATGGACGGACACCGGGGAGCTGTTTTTT.

The V gene is TRBV7-9, the J gene TRBJ1-1; 8 bases align to TRBD1. Germline loops: CDR1 SEHNR, CDR2 FQNEAQ (reference sequence). With V trimmed by 5 bases and J by 4 bases, 9 bases remained unmatched. CDR3 length: 15 residues. The CDR3 sequence: CASSLSGQGSTEAFF. In nucleotides, the CDR3 is TGTGCCAGCAGCCTGTCCGGACAGGGCAGCACTGAAGCTTTCTTT.